This TCR beta chain stems from a study of cytomegalovirus exposure and HLA in healthy donors. CDR1 is SGDLS and CDR2 is YYNGEE in the germline V gene. V lost 5 bases and J 4 bases, leaving 12 bases between the germline ends. The CDR3 is 13 amino acids. PCR was performed using 60 Vbeta and 13 Jbeta primers. The assay was immunoSEQ multiplex PCR, and TCRdb's table has in-frame clones only and misses some. The table lists about 160,000 clones, more than 75% of them singletons. V gene TRBV9 combines with J gene TRBJ1-2; TRBD1 might be the D (5 bases). What was sequenced was PBMCs. This TCR derives from a male donor in good health and CMV-seronegative. The CDR3 loop reads CASSWGGIYGYTF. The CDR3 nucleotides read TGTGCCAGCAGTTGGGGGGGGATCTATGGCTACACCTTC.